This TCR beta chain was recorded in a study of shared clonotypes between healthy human individuals. In the study overall: CD4 naive cells filled three plates per donor, CD4 memory three, CD8 naive two and CD8 memory one. Study-level points and caveats: On the whole, naive subsets had larger estimated richness than memory subsets had. The study found 4.5% to 5% of naive CD4 clonotypes shared across a handful of donors.

Repertoires were generated with immunoSEQ multiplex PCR, while TCRdb's copy carries only in-frame clones and drops some. The sample carries 2 million to 2.5 million clones, approximately 95% recorded once. V was pared by 2 bases and J by 3 bases, with 16 bases between. The CDR3 length is 16 residues. Concerning this clone itself: Its specificity is unknown.

The chain carries TRBV6-7 and TRBJ1-1; D unresolved. TRBV6-7 is an ORF, and what it does is uncertain. The sample comprised naive CD4+ T cells sorted from blood. Documented subset: CD45RA+ positively selected. The sequence derives from a man aged 18 to 30 in good health. In DNA form, the CDR3 reads TGTGCCAGCAGTTACCCTAGGCCGTTCATGGACACTGAAGCTTTCTTT. It translates to CASSYPRPFMDTEAFF.